Only a few counts were recorded for the clone carrying this T cell receptor (beta chain). Its antigen is unidentified. The sample belongs to a study of cytotoxic CD8 clonotypes in ibrutinib-treated CLL. The table came from immunoSEQ multiplex PCR; TCRdb's copy has only in-frame clones and leaves some out. This sample yields roughly 220,000 clones, of which 70% are seen a single time; approximately 5.9% belongs to the top ten. Regarding the study as a whole: An increase in clonality occurred at ibrutinib response, followed by a return toward baseline at progression. Clonality correlated strongly with circulating CD8+ T cells and exceeded age-matched healthy donors at baseline.

TCR beta library input comprised roughly 2 micrograms of genomic DNA from cryopreserved PBMCs. Germline V gene lookup returns CDR1 SGHAT and CDR2 FQNNGV. The V and J ends lost 4 bases and 4 bases, in that order; junction bases with no gene match: 6. This CDR3 is built from 14 residues. The receptor's source is a human donor with chronic lymphocytic leukemia. This chain connects TRBV11-2 to TRBJ1-2; 7 bases are a match to TRBD1. The specimen comprised PBMCs, sampled after 12 months of ibrutinib treatment. The CDR3 bases are TGTGCCAGCAGCTCTCGGGGGACAGTCTATGGCTACACCTTC. Translating it yields CASSSRGTVYGYTF.